This T cell receptor (beta chain) derives from a study of T cell repertoires in cytomegalovirus infection (dated by TCRdb to between 2018 and 2020). Regarding the complete study: Donor HLA type was relevant to the analysis, because carriage of CMV infection together with the matching HLA type was indicated by public TCR beta signatures. On the study overall, not on this receptor specifically: The ex vivo response was dominated by HLA-C-restricted CMV-specific TCR beta clonotypes, and the single most frequent clonotype in two of eight donors was supplied by these HLA-C-restricted clonotypes. In both this cohort and an independent roughly 330-donor cohort, the cumulative frequency of public TCR beta family members distinguished carriers of CMV infection plus the relevant HLA type.

Germline trimming: 3 bases from V, 5 bases from J; junction bases outside gene matches: 6. The CDR3 contains 15 residues, cysteine and phenylalanine counted. CDR3 DNA only is kept here, 45 bases in frame from base 1. Looking up the germline V gene (reference sequence) yields CDR1 LGHDT and CDR2 YNNKEL. In this sample, this clonotype turned up a few times. Its antigen has not been determined. Base-call qualities are not available, and no considerably larger clone is one nucleotide away. Sequencing was carried out with an Illumina HiSeq 1500. The raw public reads went through TCRdb reprocessing: fastp at Q25, MiXCR clone calling, in-frame beta chains kept. One record per CDR3 amino acid sequence lists the most common genes and DNA. Here the sample has under 300,000 distinct CDR3 sequences; roughly 12% occur a single time. The top ten constitute approximately 1.6% of the sample.

This receptor chain uses TRBV3-1 and TRBJ1-1, with 10 junctional bases fitting TRBD1. The sample taken for sequencing was PBMCs. The sequence was obtained from a human donor in good health (CMV status not recorded). Some clones in this sample may be carry-over from other donors' samples. The DNA sequence is given as TGTGCCAGCAGCCATCCGGGACAGGGGCGAACTGAAGCTTTCTTT. Its protein is CASSHPGQGRTEAFF.